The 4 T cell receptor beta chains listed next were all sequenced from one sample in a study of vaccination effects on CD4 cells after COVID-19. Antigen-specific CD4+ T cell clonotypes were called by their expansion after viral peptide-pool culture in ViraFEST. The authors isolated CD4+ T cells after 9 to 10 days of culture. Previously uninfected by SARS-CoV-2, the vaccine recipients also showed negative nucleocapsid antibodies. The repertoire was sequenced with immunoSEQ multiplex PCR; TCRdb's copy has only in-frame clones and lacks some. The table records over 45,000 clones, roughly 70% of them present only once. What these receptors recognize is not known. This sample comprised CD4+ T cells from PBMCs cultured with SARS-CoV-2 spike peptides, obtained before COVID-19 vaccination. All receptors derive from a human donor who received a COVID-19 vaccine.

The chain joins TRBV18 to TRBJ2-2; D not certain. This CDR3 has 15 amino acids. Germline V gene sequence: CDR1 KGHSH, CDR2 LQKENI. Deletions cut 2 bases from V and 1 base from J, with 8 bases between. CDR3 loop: CASSPTTRNTGELFF. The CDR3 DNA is TGTGCCAGCTCACCAACGACTCGGAACACCGGGGAGCTGTTTTTT.

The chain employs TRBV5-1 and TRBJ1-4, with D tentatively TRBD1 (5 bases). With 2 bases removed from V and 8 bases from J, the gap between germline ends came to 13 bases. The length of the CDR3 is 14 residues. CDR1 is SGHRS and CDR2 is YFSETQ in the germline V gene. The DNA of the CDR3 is TGCGCCAGCAGCTTCGGGGCCCTAGGGGAAAAACTGTTTTTT. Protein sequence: CASSFGALGEKLFF.

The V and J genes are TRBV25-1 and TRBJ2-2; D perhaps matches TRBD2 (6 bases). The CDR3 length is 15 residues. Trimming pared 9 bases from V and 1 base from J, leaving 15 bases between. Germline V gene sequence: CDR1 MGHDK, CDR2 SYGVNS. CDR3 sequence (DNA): TGTGCCAGTCCCCAAGGAGGGATGAACACCGGGGAGCTGTTTTTT. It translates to CASPQGGMNTGELFF.

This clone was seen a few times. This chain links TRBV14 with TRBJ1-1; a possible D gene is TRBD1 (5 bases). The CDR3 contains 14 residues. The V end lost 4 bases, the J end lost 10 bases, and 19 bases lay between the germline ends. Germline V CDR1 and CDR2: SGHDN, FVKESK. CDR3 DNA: TGTGCCAGCAGCCCCGTGGGGGTAGAGAAAGGAGCTTTCTTT. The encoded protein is CASSPVGVEKGAFF.